This T cell receptor (beta chain) was found in a study of shared clonotypes between healthy human individuals. Study-wide background: Each donor's CD4 naive and CD4 memory cells filled three plates apiece, CD8 naive two, and CD8 memory one. Study observations and caveats: The study sampled only blood, and tissue repertoires likely differ. Sequencing depth was predicted to influence how clonotypes are shared among donors.

As to this clone: Its antigen is not known.

Germline CDR1 reads SGHRS; CDR2 reads YFSETQ. J was trimmed by 8 bases and V by 3 bases; bases with no gene match: 8. The length of the CDR3 is 17 residues. Positive CCR7 selection of CD45RO-negative cells yielded the naive CD8 cells, and terminally differentiated effector memory CD45RA+ cells were excluded. At the deep level, the assay was run. Sequenced by immunoSEQ multiplex PCR; TCRdb stores in-frame clones only, minus some. The repertoire has about 580,000 clones, about 98% of them found once; the top ten carry 0.3%. Sequences were obtained from naive CD8+ T cells sorted from blood. This clonotype was obtained from a man aged 30 to 39 in good health. This chain connects TRBV5-1 to TRBJ2-1; 16 bases are shared with TRBD2. The CDR3 protein is CASSYKRGLAGGDEQFF. CDR3 coding DNA: TGCGCCAGCAGCTATAAAAGGGGACTAGCGGGAGGGGATGAGCAGTTCTTC.